The sequence of this T cell receptor (beta chain) was determined in a study of OX40 agonist ivuxolimab in advanced cancers. Some background on the complete study: Ivuxolimab was a fully human IgG2 agonistic monoclonal antibody targeting the costimulatory receptor OX40 (CD134). Intravenous ivuxolimab was administered to patients every 2 weeks at six dose levels: 0.01, 0.1, 0.3, 1.5, 3 and 10 mg/kg. Among the approximately 50 dose-escalation patients, approximately 20 had hepatocellular carcinoma, around 15 melanoma, 9 renal cell carcinoma and 9 head and neck cancer. In the dose-escalation cohort, 75% to 85% of patients were male, and the mean age was approximately 60 years with a range of about 20 to 80. Prior anti-PD-1, anti-PD-L1 or anti-CTLA-4 therapy was permitted, and checkpoint inhibitors had been received by roughly two fifths of dose-escalation patients. Partial responses occurred in three dose-escalation patients: two with cutaneous melanoma and one with hepatocellular carcinoma. Peripheral TCRbeta sequencing was intended to test whether TCR sequence diversity was altered and clonal T-cell expansion was caused by ivuxolimab. The paper covers the monotherapy dose-escalation part of the phase I ivuxolimab trial, which included N ≈ 57 patients.

Here is what the overall study found, with its caveats: At doses of 0.1 to 3.0 mg/kg, clonal expansion of both CD4+ and CD8+ T cells in blood was seen between baseline and week 6. Which antigens the clonally expanded peripheral T cells were specific for was not determined. After ivuxolimab, expanded clones were on average more numerous among CD8+ T cells than among CD4+ T cells. Low levels of normalized T-cell clonal expansion were also seen in some nonresponding patients. In partial responders in the 0.1-3.0 mg/kg groups, normalized peripheral clonal expansion was found to be among the lowest, especially among CD8+ T cells.

Concerning this clone: Its recognized antigen is unknown. Base-call qualities are not available, and no considerably larger clone is one nucleotide away.

Patients with autoimmune disease history or receiving systemic immunosuppression were excluded from the trial. Peripheral blood for TCR sequencing was drawn from every dose cohort at baseline, at cycle 4 day 1 and at cycle 7 day 1. The samples were taken from a phase I, first-in-human, multicenter, open-label dose-escalation trial of ivuxolimab. The trial enrolled adults with locally advanced or metastatic head and neck squamous cell, hepatocellular, melanoma or renal cell carcinoma. CD4+ and CD8+ T cells were sorted separately from peripheral blood before TCR sequencing. Genomic DNA was extracted from sorted cells for sequencing of the TCRbeta CDR3 region. The immunoSEQ Assay was used to sequence the TCRbeta CDR3 regions. What TCRdb holds here is the immuneACCESS table cut down to in-frame rearrangements. Part of the clones is not present; checked against another copy, under half of the missing clones reflect an unresolved V gene, and the others are unexplained. The sample table contains some 130,000 clones; only one count was recorded for around 91% of them. In total, the top ten clones hold under 0.7% of the sample.

Looking up the germline V gene yields CDR1 MDHEN and CDR2 SYDVKM. V is shortened by 4 bases, J by 1 base, and the region joining them spans 7 bases. Including the terminal cysteine and phenylalanine, the CDR3 comprises 13 residues. Only the CDR3 DNA stays, 39 bases, in frame from base 1. This clonotype was obtained from an adult with an advanced solid tumor such as melanoma, head and neck, liver or kidney cancer. Sequenced material: CD4+ or CD8+ T cells sorted from blood, taken in a trial of the OX40 agonist ivuxolimab. The rearrangement combines TRBV28 with TRBJ1-1, with no D gene named confidently. The DNA reads TGTGCCAGCAGTTGGAGGGCGAACACTGAAGCTTTCTTT. It encodes CASSWRANTEAFF. The CDR3, completed at both ends by the reference TRBV28 and TRBJ1-1 genes, gives the full variable domain DVKVTQSSRYLVKRTGEKVFLECVQDMDHENMFWYRQDPGLGLRLIYFSYDVKMKEKGDIPEGYSVSREKKERFSLILESASTNQTSMYLCASSWRANTEAFFGQGTRLTVV.